This T cell receptor beta chain comes out of a study of cytomegalovirus exposure and HLA in healthy donors. General study results and limits: V- and J-gene trimming in TCR beta was tied to a missense DCLRE1C variant by an analysis performed later.

Worth noting for this clone: The antigen remains undetermined.

PCR involved 60 Vbeta and 13 Jbeta primers. Here immunoSEQ multiplex PCR was the method, and the copy in TCRdb shows in-frame clones only, minus some. The sample has roughly 190,000 clones, about 69% seen once. CDR1 is GTSNPN, CDR2 SVGIG, per germline (reference sequence). V dropped 4 bases and J dropped 4; count of bases not matched to a gene: 4. CDR3 length equals 14 residues. The chain has TRBV30 and TRBJ2-1; 10 positions match TRBD2. This sequence was found in a young man in good health and CMV-seropositive. Sequenced sample: PBMCs. CDR3 sequence reads: CAWTVLAGYNEQFF. The DNA of the CDR3 is TGTGCCTGGACGGTACTAGCGGGATACAATGAGCAGTTCTTC.